Sequencing of this T cell receptor beta chain was carried out in a study of blood T cells in healthy people across ages. The CDR3 is 15 residues long. V was trimmed by 3 bases and J by 8 bases, leaving 19 bases between them. Per germline, CDR1 SGHTA and CDR2 FQGNSA. Then a second PCR, running about 6 to 11 cycles, was carried out with a sample-barcoded 5' primer and a J-beta primer mix. TCRdb re-called the 5' RACE reads through MiXCR, storing one row per CDR3 protein. The sample lists about 680,000 distinct CDR3 sequences, 45% to 50% occurring once. This TCR was sampled from a woman in her sixties or seventies in good health. The genes are TRBV7-2 and TRBJ1-2; D remains unclear. The sample comprised blood. The CDR3 loop reads CASSFQGGFGSGYTF. The CDR3 DNA reads TGTGCCAGCAGCTTCCAAGGAGGGTTCGGAAGCGGCTACACCTTC.